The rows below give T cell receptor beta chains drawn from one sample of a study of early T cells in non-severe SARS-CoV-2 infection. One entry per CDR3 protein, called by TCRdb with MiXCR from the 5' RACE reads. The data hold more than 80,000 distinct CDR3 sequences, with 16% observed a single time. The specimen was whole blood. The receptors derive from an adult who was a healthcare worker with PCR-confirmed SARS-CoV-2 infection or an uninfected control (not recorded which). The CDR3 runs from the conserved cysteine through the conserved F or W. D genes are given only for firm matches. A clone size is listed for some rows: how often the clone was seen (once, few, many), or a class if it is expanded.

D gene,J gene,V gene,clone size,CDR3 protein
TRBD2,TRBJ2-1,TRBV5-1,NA,CASSFGLALDEQFF
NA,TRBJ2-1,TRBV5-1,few,CASSPAPSYEQFF
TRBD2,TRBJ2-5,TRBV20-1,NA,CSARGTSGPGTQYF
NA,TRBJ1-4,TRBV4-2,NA,CASSQDWGDSNEKLFF
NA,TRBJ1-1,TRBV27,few,CASSSRGRPEAFF
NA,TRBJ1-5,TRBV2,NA,CASTERQYSNQPQHF
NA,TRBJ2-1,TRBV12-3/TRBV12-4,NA,CASSLTSGPSYNEQFF
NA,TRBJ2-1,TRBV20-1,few,CSAKIRNNNEQFF
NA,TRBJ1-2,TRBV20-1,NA,CSARDSFPYGYTF
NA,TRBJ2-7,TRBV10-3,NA,CAISEDPGFYEQYF
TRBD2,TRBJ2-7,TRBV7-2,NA,CASSLALWLAGVSSYEQYF
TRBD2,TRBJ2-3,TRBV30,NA,CAWRASGRGDTQYF
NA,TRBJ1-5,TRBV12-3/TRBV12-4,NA,CASSFGSPGQPQHF
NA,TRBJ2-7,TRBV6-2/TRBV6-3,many,CASSSTYEQYF